This T cell receptor beta chain was recorded in a study of OX40 agonist ivuxolimab in advanced cancers. Some clones are missing from TCRdb's copy, which holds only in-frame ones; the method was immunoSEQ multiplex PCR. The table includes around 83,000 clones, about 90% detected once. The V gene's germline CDR1 is GTSNPN and CDR2 SVGIG (reference sequence). The CDR3 covers 15 residues. Trimming left V 4 bases short and J 7 bases short, with 19 bases between. The receptor was derived from an adult with an advanced solid tumor such as melanoma, head and neck, liver or kidney cancer. The rearrangement joins TRBV30 to TRBJ1-4; TRBD1 is a possible D gene (5 bases). Here the sequenced sample was CD4+ or CD8+ T cells sorted from blood, taken in a trial of the OX40 agonist ivuxolimab. This CDR3 is CAWTDFGGLGEKLFF. CDR3 nucleotides: TGTGCCTGGACTGATTTTGGGGGATTAGGTGAAAAACTGTTTTTT.